In this sample, the clone carrying this T cell receptor beta chain turned up once. This sample is part of a study of control samples from healthy donors and cancer patients. Repertoires were generated with immunoSEQ multiplex PCR, while TCRdb's copy carries only in-frame clones and drops some. Of 160,000 or so clones listed, nearly 95% are singletons. Trimming shortened V by 1 base and J by 2 bases, and 8 bases separated the two germline ends. The germline gives CDR1 GTSNPN, CDR2 SVGIG (reference sequence). The CDR3 length is 13 residues. The chain combines TRBV30 with TRBJ1-1; D is unclear. The sequenced sample consisted of blood. The clonotype originates from a man in his fifties in good health. CDR3 DNA: TGTGCCTGGAGTGAATTTTTTAACACTGAAGCTTTCTTT. The encoded protein is CAWSEFFNTEAFF.